This T cell receptor beta chain was identified during a study of spatial heterogeneity in lung cancer. Each molecule of TCR cDNA was tagged with one unique molecular identifier. From the 5' RACE reads, TCRdb called clonotypes with MiXCR, one entry per CDR3 protein. The sample lists 95,000 or so distinct CDR3 sequences, approximately 8.6% occurring once. Regarding time point: sample taken at primary tumor resection. Whole RNA obtained from tumor, nontumor lung or frozen PBMC underwent sequencing without sorting. Germline CDR1 is DFQATT and CDR2 is SNEGSKA (reference sequence). This CDR3 region has 13 residues. V lost 6 bases to trimming and J lost 4 bases; unmatched junction nucleotides: 8.

The specimen was PBMCs, collected at surgery. This TCR came from a male donor with early-stage non-small cell lung cancer. This chain links TRBV20-1 with TRBJ1-1, with 7 bases fitting TRBD1. The CDR3 DNA is TGCAGTGCCAGACAGGGCGCGGCCACTGAAGCTTTCTTT. This sequence encodes CSARQGAATEAFF.